Listed here is a single T cell receptor beta chain. This clonotype came up many times. Its antigen has not been determined. The input lacks base qualities; no much larger clone sits a single base away. This specimen belongs to a study of T-cell reconstitution after alpha-beta-depleted transplantation in children (dated by TCRdb to the mid-2010s). For context, the study as a whole: The study quantitatively tracked T-cell immune reconstitution after TCRalphabeta/CD19-depleted allogeneic hematopoietic cell transplantation in children using TCR repertoire profiling.

V was cut back by 1 base and J by 7 bases, leaving a gap of 8 bases between them. The germline V gene (reference sequence) sets CDR1 to SEHNR and CDR2 to FQNEAQ. The CDR3 spans 12 residues, from the cysteine through the phenylalanine. The DNA shown is the 36-base CDR3, in frame from base 1. To prepare the library, PCR was applied. For sequencing, an Illumina HiSeq 2500 was employed. TCR library preparation used molecular barcoding, with unique molecular identifiers applied to normalize quantification of the TCRbeta repertoire. Clones were called with MiXCR by TCRdb after fastp trimmed the public reads at Q25, and only in-frame beta chains were retained. A single entry per CDR3 protein holds the most common genes and DNA from its merged rows. This sample comprises a few hundred thousand distinct CDR3 sequences, 11% of them detected only once. The ten largest clones add up to roughly 6% of the sample.

The V gene is TRBV7-9 and the J gene is TRBJ2-7, with the D gene call left open. The clonotype originates from a human donor who donated a stem cell graft to a child with acute myeloid leukemia. The sequences come from PBMCs from the stem cell graft donor, collected from the stem cell graft. The DNA sequence is as follows: TGTGCCAGCAGCTTAGACTACCGGGAGCAGTACTTC. It encodes CASSLDYREQYF.